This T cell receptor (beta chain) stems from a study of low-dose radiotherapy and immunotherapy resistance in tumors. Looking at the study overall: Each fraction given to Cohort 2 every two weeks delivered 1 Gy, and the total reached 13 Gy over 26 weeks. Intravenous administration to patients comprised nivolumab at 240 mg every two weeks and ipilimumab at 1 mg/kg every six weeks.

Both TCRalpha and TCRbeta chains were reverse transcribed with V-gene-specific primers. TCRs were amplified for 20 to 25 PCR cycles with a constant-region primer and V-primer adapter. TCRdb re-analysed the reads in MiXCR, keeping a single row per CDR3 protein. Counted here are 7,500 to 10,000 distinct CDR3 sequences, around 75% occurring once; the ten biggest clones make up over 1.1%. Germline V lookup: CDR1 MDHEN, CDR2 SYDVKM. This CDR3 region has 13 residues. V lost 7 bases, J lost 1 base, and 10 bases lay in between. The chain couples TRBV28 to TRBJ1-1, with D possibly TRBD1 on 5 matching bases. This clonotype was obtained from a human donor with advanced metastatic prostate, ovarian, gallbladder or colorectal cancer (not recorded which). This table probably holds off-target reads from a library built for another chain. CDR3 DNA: TGTGCCAGCAAACTGGGGCAGAACACTGAAGCTTTCTTT. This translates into CASKLGQNTEAFF.